Below are 22 T cell receptor beta chains sequenced from a single sample in a study of OX40 agonist ivuxolimab in advanced cancers. The assay was immunoSEQ multiplex PCR, and TCRdb's table has in-frame clones only and misses some. In the table there are under 200,000 clones, around 94% of which are singletons. This specimen consisted of CD4+ or CD8+ T cells sorted from blood, obtained in a trial of the OX40 agonist ivuxolimab. The receptors derive from an adult with an advanced solid tumor such as melanoma, head and neck, liver or kidney cancer.

V usage is TRBV4-1 and J usage is TRBJ2-1; no definite D call. Germline V CDR1 and CDR2: MGHRA, YSYEKL. Between the trimmed V and J ends, which lost 2 bases and 0 bases, there was a span of 17 bases. CDR3 length: 18 amino acids. Written as DNA, the CDR3 is TGCGCCAGCAGCCAACGACTTCCGCGATGGAGCTCCTACAATGAGCAGTTCTTC. Translation gives CASSQRLPRWSSYNEQFF.

The table lists this clone with a count of one. This chain links TRBV5-1 with TRBJ1-6; TRBD1 matches at 9 bases. The J segment lost 4 bases and the V segment lost 6 bases, leaving 8 bases of the junction unmatched. Germline V CDR1 and CDR2: SGHRS, YFSETQ. The CDR3 is made up of 16 amino acids. CDR3: CASTPRGTGYNSPLHF. As DNA, the CDR3 is TGCGCCAGCACCCCGCGTGGGACAGGGTATAATTCACCCCTCCACTTT. Combining the CDR3 with reference TRBV5-1 and TRBJ1-6 gives the whole variable domain KAGVTQTPRYLIKTRGQQVTLSCSPISGHRSVSWYQQTPGQGLQFLFEYFSETQRNKGNFPGRFSGRQFSNSRSEMNVSTLELGDSALYLCASTPRGTGYNSPLHFGNGTRLTVT.

The DNA of the CDR3 is TGTGCCAGCAGTTTGTCGGACAGAAGGTTTGGAAACACCATATATTTT. Translation: CASSLSDRRFGNTIYF. This chain links TRBV28 with TRBJ1-3; D possibly corresponds to TRBD1 (6 bases). V was cut by 3 bases and J by 3 bases, with 15 bases left in between. The CDR3 totals 16 residues. The V gene's germline CDR1 is MDHEN and CDR2 SYDVKM. Together with reference TRBV28 and TRBJ1-3, the CDR3 gives the full variable domain: DVKVTQSSRYLVKRTGEKVFLECVQDMDHENMFWYRQDPGLGLRLIYFSYDVKMKEKGDIPEGYSVSREKKERFSLILESASTNQTSMYLCASSLSDRRFGNTIYFGEGSWLTVV.

This clone was found a few times. The gene calls are TRBV10-1 and TRBJ1-6; TRBD1 is a possible D gene (6 bases). Trimming removed 5 bases at V and 7 bases at J, with 9 bases between. Germline CDR1 is WNHNN and CDR2 is SYGVQD (reference sequence). The CDR3 runs 13 residues. This chain's CDR3 is CASSPDRNSPLHF. CDR3 DNA: TGCGCCAGCAGTCCCGACAGGAATTCACCCCTCCACTTT.

This rearrangement joins TRBV11-1 to TRBJ2-1, with 9 bases aligning to TRBD1. V lost 1 base, J lost 5 bases, and 6 bases stayed unmatched. The CDR3 covers 16 residues. Per the germline V gene, CDR1 is SGHAT and CDR2 is FQDESV (reference sequence). This chain's CDR3 is CASSLVGQGIDNEQFF. The CDR3 coding sequence is TGTGCCAGCAGCTTAGTCGGACAGGGGATTGACAATGAGCAGTTCTTC. The full variable domain, rest sourced from reference TRBV11-1 and TRBJ2-1, is EAEVAQSPRYKITEKSQAVAFWCDPISGHATLYWYRQILGQGPELLVQFQDESVVDDSQLPKDRFSAERLKGVDSTLKIQPAELGDSAMYLCASSLVGQGIDNEQFFGPGTRLTVL.

The V call is TRBV5-6, the J call TRBJ1-2, with 7 bases lining up with TRBD1. With V trimmed by 2 bases and J by 7 bases, 8 bases remained unmatched. The V gene's germline CDR1 is SGHDT and CDR2 YYEEEE. The CDR3 is made up of 14 amino acids. The CDR3: CASSFFQGVSGYTF. The CDR3 bases are TGTGCCAGCAGCTTCTTTCAGGGGGTCTCTGGCTACACCTTC.

V and J are TRBV7-9 and TRBJ2-5; D uncertain. The CDR3 is 14 amino acids. Trimming stripped 0 bases from V and 0 bases from J, with 5 bases between. Germline assignment: CDR1 SEHNR and CDR2 FQNEAQ (reference sequence). The CDR3 DNA is TGTGCCAGCAGCTTAGCCCAGTACCAAGAGACCCAGTACTTC. Translating gives CASSLAQYQETQYF.

The rearrangement uses TRBV11-2 and TRBJ2-1, with 7 bases aligning to TRBD2. J was trimmed by 3 bases and V by 3 bases; bases with no gene match: 8. The CDR3 covers 16 residues. Per germline, CDR1 SGHAT and CDR2 FQNNGV. The DNA of the CDR3 is TGTGCCAGCAGCTTTTCGAGCGGGGTTCTCTACAATGAGCAGTTCTTC. The encoded protein is CASSFSSGVLYNEQFF. Variable domain in full (rest from reference TRBV11-2 and TRBJ2-1): EAGVAQSPRYKIIEKRQSVAFWCNPISGHATLYWYQQILGQGPKLLIQFQNNGVVDDSQLPKDRFSAERLKGVDSTLKIQPAKLEDSAVYLCASSFSSGVLYNEQFFGPGTRLTVL.

The chain joins TRBV10-2 to TRBJ2-1, with D perhaps matching TRBD2 (5 bases). The CDR3 loop spans 15 amino acids. CDR1 and CDR2 (germline): WSHSY, SAAADI. V lost 2 bases, J lost 3 bases, and 11 bases lay in between. The CDR3 sequence: CASSERTEGYNEQFF. CDR3 DNA: TGCGCCAGCAGTGAGAGGACCGAGGGCTACAATGAGCAGTTCTTC.

The CDR3 DNA reads TGTGCCAGCTCGGATAAACCGAGTGTTAGTCGAAACTATGGCTACACCTTC. Amino acids: CASSDKPSVSRNYGYTF. V usage is TRBV18 and J usage is TRBJ1-2; D unclear. CDR3 length: 17 amino acids. V lost 6 bases and J 2 bases, leaving 22 bases between the germline ends. The V gene's germline CDR1 is KGHSH and CDR2 LQKENI.

The chain links TRBV28 to TRBJ2-7, with TRBD1 identical over 7 bases. V trimming: 4 bases; J trimming: 7 bases; junction bases outside the gene matches: 13. The CDR3 is 15 amino acids. Germline CDR1 reads MDHEN; CDR2 reads SYDVKM. The CDR3 nucleotides read TGTGCCAGCAGTTACCCGGGACAGCCTCCATGGGAGCAGTACTTC. This encodes CASSYPGQPPWEQYF. The whole variable domain, remainder taken from reference TRBV28 and TRBJ2-7, is DVKVTQSSRYLVKRTGEKVFLECVQDMDHENMFWYRQDPGLGLRLIYFSYDVKMKEKGDIPEGYSVSREKKERFSLILESASTNQTSMYLCASSYPGQPPWEQYFGPGTRLTVT.

The chain combines TRBV11-2 with TRBJ2-7, with D possibly called TRBD1 or TRBD2 (5 bases each). CDR3 length: 15 residues. V lost 6 bases, J lost 2 bases, and 17 bases lay in between. Germline-derived CDR1 and CDR2 are SGHAT and FQNNGV. The CDR3 reads CASRPMGRIAYEQYF. CDR3 DNA sequence: TGTGCCAGCAGACCAATGGGACGAATAGCCTACGAGCAGTACTTC.

V gene TRBV21-1 combines with J gene TRBJ1-1; the table's D gene call, TRBD1, was not cross checked with the DNA. TRBV21-1 is given as a pseudogene. CDR3 size: 14 residues. Written as DNA, the CDR3 is TGTGCCAGCCAAGAGTGGGGACAGGGACTTGAAGCTTTCTTT. Its protein product is CASQEWGQGLEAFF.

The chain employs TRBV5-4 and TRBJ1-2, with D unclear. The CDR3 length is 15 residues. V was pared by 4 bases and J by 1 base, with 14 bases between. Looked up from germline, CDR1 is SGHNT and CDR2 is YYREEE (reference sequence). The DNA of the CDR3 is TGTGCCAGCAGCCCCTTTCGACCCATTAACTATGGCTACACCTTC. This codes for CASSPFRPINYGYTF.

The chain employs TRBV7-9 and TRBJ1-1, with 7 positions matching TRBD1. Germline V gives CDR1 SEHNR, CDR2 FQNEAQ (reference sequence). V gave up 5 bases and J gave up 1 base; unmatched junction bases: 4. The CDR3 runs 14 residues. CDR3 sequence (DNA): TGTGCCAGCAGCATCCGGACAGGGAACACTGAAGCTTTCTTT. Amino acids: CASSIRTGNTEAFF.

Notes on this clone: This specimen includes other DNA sequences encoding the same CDR3. The chain has TRBV5-1 and TRBJ1-1; 7 bases agree with TRBD1. Germline V lookup: CDR1 SGHRS, CDR2 YFSETQ. The CDR3 sequence is 14 residues long. With 2 bases clipped from V and 2 bases from J, the junction kept 3 bases outside the gene matches. The CDR3 loop reads CASSLQGTNTEAFF. The CDR3 DNA reads as TGCGCCAGCAGCTTACAGGGGACCAACACTGAAGCTTTCTTT.

The genes are TRBV4-2 and TRBJ1-5; possibly TRBD1 for D (6 bases). V was pared by 0 bases and J by 0 bases, with 9 bases between. Germline loops: CDR1 LGHNA, CDR2 YNFKEQ. The length of the CDR3 is 16 residues. This chain's CDR3 is CASSQEGGSSNQPQHF. DNA for the CDR3: TGTGCCAGCAGCCAAGAAGGGGGGAGTAGCAATCAGCCCCAGCATTTT.

The gene calls are TRBV7-2 and TRBJ1-2, with D maybe TRBD1 (5 bases). The V gene's germline CDR1 is SGHTA and CDR2 FQGNSA. The CDR3 loop spans 16 amino acids. Trimming left V 1 base short and J 8 bases short, with 20 bases between. CDR3 protein: CASSLELVPGRDGYTF. The CDR3 nucleotides are TGTGCCAGCAGCTTAGAGTTGGTTCCAGGCAGGGACGGCTACACCTTC.

The chain carries TRBV5-1 and TRBJ2-3; 8 bases agree with TRBD1. Germline V gene data show CDR1 as SGHRS and CDR2 as YFSETQ. After removal of 4 bases from V and 4 bases from J, the junction contained 8 bases not matched to a gene. The CDR3 loop spans 15 amino acids. CDR3 DNA sequence: TGCGCCAGCAGCACGGACAGGGCCAACGCAGATACGCAGTATTTT. It is translated as CASSTDRANADTQYF.

V usage is TRBV7-6 and J usage is TRBJ2-5, with D possibly being TRBD2 (6 bases). V dropped 1 base and J dropped 4 bases, with 16 bases sitting between them. The CDR3 runs 16 residues. Germline-derived CDR1 and CDR2 are SGHVS and FNYEAQ. This CDR3 reads CASSLEVGGWGETQYF. The CDR3 DNA is TGTGCCAGCAGCTTAGAGGTGGGGGGTTGGGGAGAGACCCAGTACTTC.

The chain employs TRBV25-1 and TRBJ1-1, with 7 bases identical to TRBD1. Germline V CDR1 and CDR2: MGHDK, SYGVNS. V dropped 5 bases and J dropped 7; count of bases not matched to a gene: 7. The CDR3 runs to 13 residues. The CDR3: CASSPLGQDEAFF. The CDR3 coding sequence is TGTGCCAGCAGTCCCCTAGGACAGGATGAAGCTTTCTTT.

This sequence joins TRBV28 and TRBJ1-2, with D perhaps matching TRBD1 (5 bases). Between the trimmed V and J ends, which lost 10 bases and 3 bases, there was a span of 27 bases. CDR1 MDHEN and CDR2 SYDVKM come from the germline V gene. The CDR3 is made up of 17 amino acids. The DNA for the CDR3 is TGTGCCACCGACTATGGGGAGGACCCTTGGGGGGACTATGGCTACACCTTC. Its translation is CATDYGEDPWGDYGYTF.